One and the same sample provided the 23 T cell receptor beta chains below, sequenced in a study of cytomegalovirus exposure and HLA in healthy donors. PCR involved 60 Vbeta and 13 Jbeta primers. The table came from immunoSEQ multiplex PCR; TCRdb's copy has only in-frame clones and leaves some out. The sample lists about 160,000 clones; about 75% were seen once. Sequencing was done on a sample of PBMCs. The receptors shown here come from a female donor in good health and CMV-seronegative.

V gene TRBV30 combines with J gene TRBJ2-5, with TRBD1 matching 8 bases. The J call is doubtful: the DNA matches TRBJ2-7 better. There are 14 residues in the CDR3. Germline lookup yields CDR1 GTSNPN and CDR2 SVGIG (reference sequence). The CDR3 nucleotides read TGTGCCTTGGGTTGGGGGACAGGCGCCTACGAGCAGTACTTC. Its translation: CALGWGTGAYEQYF.

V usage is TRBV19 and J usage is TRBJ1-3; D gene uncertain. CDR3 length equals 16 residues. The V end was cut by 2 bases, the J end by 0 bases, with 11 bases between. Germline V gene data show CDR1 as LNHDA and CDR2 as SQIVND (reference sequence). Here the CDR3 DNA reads TGTGCCAGTAGTATACGGGTCCACTCCTCTGGAAACACCATATATTTT. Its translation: CASSIRVHSSGNTIYF.

The CDR3: CASTSLPGNTIYF. CDR3 sequence (DNA): TGTGCCAGCACCTCGCTCCCGGGGAACACCATATATTTT. The chain employs TRBV6-5 and TRBJ1-3; D not resolved. Between the trimmed V and J ends, which lost 7 bases and 7 bases, there was a span of 14 bases. Germline V CDR1 and CDR2: MNHEY, SVGAGI. This CDR3 has 13 residues.

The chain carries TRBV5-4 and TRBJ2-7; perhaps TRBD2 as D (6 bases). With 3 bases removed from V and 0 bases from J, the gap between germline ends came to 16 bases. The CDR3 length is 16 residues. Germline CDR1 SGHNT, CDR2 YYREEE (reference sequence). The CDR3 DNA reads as TGTGCCAGCAGCTCGAAGACTAGTCTAAGCTCCTACGAGCAGTACTTC. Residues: CASSSKTSLSSYEQYF.

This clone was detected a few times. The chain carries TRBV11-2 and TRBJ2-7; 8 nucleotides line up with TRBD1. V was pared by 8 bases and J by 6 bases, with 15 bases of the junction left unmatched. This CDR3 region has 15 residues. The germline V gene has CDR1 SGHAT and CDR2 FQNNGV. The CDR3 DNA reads TGTGCCAGCTCGGGACAGGTCCAGGTGCAGGCCGAGCAGTACTTC. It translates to CASSGQVQVQAEQYF.

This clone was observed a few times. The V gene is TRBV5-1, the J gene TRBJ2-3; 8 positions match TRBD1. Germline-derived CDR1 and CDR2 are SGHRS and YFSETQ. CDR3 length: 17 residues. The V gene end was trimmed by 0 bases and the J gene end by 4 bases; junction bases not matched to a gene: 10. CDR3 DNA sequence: TGCGCCAGCAGCTTGGTATGGACAGGGTTAGTGGCAGATACGCAGTATTTT. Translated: CASSLVWTGLVADTQYF. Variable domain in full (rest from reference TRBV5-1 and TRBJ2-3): KAGVTQTPRYLIKTRGQQVTLSCSPISGHRSVSWYQQTPGQGLQFLFEYFSETQRNKGNFPGRFSGRQFSNSRSEMNVSTLELGDSALYLCASSLVWTGLVADTQYFGPGTRLTVL.

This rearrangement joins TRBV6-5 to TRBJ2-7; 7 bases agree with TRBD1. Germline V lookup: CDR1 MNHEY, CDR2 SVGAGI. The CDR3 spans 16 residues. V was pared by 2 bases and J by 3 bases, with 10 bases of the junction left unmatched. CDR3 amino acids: CASSYGGGGQLYEQYF. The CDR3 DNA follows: TGTGCCAGCAGTTACGGGGGTGGGGGACAGCTCTACGAGCAGTACTTC.

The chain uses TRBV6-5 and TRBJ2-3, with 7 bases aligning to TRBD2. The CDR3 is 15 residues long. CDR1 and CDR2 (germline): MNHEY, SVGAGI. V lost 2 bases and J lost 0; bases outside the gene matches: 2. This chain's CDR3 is CASSYRGRSTDTQYF. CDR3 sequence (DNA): TGTGCCAGCAGTTACCGCGGGAGAAGCACAGATACGCAGTATTTT.

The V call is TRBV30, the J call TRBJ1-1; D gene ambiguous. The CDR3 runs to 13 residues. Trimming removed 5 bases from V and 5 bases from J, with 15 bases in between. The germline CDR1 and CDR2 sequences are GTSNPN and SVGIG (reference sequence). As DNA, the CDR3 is TGTGCCTGGCATTATGGCGGATTGACTGAAGCTTTCTTT. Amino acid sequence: CAWHYGGLTEAFF.

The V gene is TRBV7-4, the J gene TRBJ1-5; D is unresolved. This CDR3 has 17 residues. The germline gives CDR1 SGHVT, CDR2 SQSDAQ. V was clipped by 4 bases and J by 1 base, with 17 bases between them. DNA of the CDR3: TGTGCCAGCAGCTATCATGGAGCTGAGAAAAGCAATCAGCCCCAGCATTTT. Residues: CASSYHGAEKSNQPQHF. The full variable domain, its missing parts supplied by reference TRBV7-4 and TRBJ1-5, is GAGVSQSPRYKVAKRGRDVALRCDSISGHVTLYWYRQTLGQGSEVLTYSQSDAQRDKSGRPSGRFSAERPERSVSTLKIQRTEQGDSAVYLCASSYHGAEKSNQPQHFGDGTRLSIL.

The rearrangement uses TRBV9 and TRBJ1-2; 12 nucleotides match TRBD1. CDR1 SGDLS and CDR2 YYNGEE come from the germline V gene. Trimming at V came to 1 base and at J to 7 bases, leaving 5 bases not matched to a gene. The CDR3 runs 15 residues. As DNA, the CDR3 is TGTGCCAGCAGCGTACAGGGACAGGGGGCGGTTGGCTACACCTTC. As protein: CASSVQGQGAVGYTF.

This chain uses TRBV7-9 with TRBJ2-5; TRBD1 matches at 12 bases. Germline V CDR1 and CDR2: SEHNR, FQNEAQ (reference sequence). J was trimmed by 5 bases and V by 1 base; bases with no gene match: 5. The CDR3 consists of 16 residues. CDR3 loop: CASSLGGTGGLETQYF. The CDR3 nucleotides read TGTGCCAGCAGCTTAGGGGGGACAGGGGGCTTGGAGACCCAGTACTTC.

The CDR3 region has the DNA TGTGCCGGGTCCCGCCTAGCGGGAGATGAGCAGTTCTTC. This sequence encodes CAGSRLAGDEQFF. The chain joins TRBV18 to TRBJ2-1, with 10 bases matching TRBD2. The J segment lost 8 bases and the V segment lost 11 bases, leaving 9 bases of the junction unmatched. CDR1 is KGHSH, CDR2 LQKENI, per germline. The length of the CDR3 is 13 residues.

The DNA of the CDR3 is TGTGCCAGCAGCCAGGACTACTCTGGAAACACCATATATTTT. Protein product: CASSQDYSGNTIYF. This sequence joins TRBV6-5 and TRBJ1-3; the D is unclear. Germline assignment: CDR1 MNHEY and CDR2 SVGAGI. Trimming pared 6 bases from V and 0 bases from J, leaving 9 bases between. The CDR3 consists of 14 residues.

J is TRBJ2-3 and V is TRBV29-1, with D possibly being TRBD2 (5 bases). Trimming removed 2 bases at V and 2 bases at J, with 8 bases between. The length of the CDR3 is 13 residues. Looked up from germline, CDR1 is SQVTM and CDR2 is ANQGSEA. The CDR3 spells CSVERELTDTQYF. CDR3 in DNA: TGCAGCGTTGAACGGGAACTCACAGATACGCAGTATTTT.

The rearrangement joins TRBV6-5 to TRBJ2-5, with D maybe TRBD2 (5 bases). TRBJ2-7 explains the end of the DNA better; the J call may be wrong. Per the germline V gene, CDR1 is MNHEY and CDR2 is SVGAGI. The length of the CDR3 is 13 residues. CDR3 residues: CASRPPSGYEQYF. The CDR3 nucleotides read TGTGCCAGCAGACCGCCCTCGGGGTACGAGCAGTACTTC.

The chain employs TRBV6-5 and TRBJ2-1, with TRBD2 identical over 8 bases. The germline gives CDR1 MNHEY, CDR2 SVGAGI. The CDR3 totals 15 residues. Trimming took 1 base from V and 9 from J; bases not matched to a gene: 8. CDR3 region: CASSYWDSGKAEQFF. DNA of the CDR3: TGTGCCAGCAGTTACTGGGATAGCGGGAAGGCTGAGCAGTTCTTC.

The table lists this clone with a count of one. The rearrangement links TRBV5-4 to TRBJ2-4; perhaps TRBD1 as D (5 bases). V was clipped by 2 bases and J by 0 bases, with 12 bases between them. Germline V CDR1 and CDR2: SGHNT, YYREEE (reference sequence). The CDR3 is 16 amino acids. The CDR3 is CASSFQGLLAKNIQYF. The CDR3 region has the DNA TGTGCCAGCAGCTTTCAGGGCCTACTAGCCAAAAACATTCAGTACTTC.

The CDR3 coding sequence is TGTGCCAGCAGCCGAGTGGGGGCCCAAGAGACCCAGTACTTC. Protein sequence: CASSRVGAQETQYF. This chain connects TRBV7-6 to TRBJ2-5, with TRBD1 as a possible D gene (6 bases). Germline V gene lookup returns CDR1 SGHVS and CDR2 FNYEAQ. V lost 5 bases, J lost 1 base, and 11 bases lay in between. This CDR3 has 14 amino acids.

The DNA for the CDR3 is TGCAGTGCCCCTACGTGGACTGAAGCTTTCTTT. Translating it yields CSAPTWTEAFF. This sequence joins TRBV20-1 and TRBJ1-1, with D unclear. With 6 bases removed from V and 5 bases from J, the gap between germline ends came to 10 bases. This CDR3 comprises 11 residues. Germline values: CDR1 DFQATT, CDR2 SNEGSKA (reference sequence).

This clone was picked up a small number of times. Here the CDR3 DNA reads TGTGCCAGCTCCACAGGGGGCGGTGAGCAGTTCTTC. This translates into CASSTGGGEQFF. V and J are TRBV27 and TRBJ2-1, with TRBD1 matching over 9 bases. CDR1 is MNHEY, CDR2 SMNVEV, per germline (reference sequence). J gave up 9 bases and V 8 bases, and 5 bases lay outside the gene matches. The CDR3 has 12 amino acids.

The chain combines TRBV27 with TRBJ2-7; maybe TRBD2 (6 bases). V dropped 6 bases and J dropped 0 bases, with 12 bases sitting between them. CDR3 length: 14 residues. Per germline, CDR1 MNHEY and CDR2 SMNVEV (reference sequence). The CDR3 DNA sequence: TGTGCCAGCAGGGTTAGCGGTCTCTCCTACGAGCAGTACTTC. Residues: CASRVSGLSYEQYF.

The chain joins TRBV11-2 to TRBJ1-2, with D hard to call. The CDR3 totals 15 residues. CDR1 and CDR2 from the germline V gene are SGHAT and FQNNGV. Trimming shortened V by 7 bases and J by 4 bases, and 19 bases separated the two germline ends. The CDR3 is CASNTIQRTFYGYTF. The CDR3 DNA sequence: TGTGCCAGCAACACAATACAGAGAACCTTCTATGGCTACACCTTC.